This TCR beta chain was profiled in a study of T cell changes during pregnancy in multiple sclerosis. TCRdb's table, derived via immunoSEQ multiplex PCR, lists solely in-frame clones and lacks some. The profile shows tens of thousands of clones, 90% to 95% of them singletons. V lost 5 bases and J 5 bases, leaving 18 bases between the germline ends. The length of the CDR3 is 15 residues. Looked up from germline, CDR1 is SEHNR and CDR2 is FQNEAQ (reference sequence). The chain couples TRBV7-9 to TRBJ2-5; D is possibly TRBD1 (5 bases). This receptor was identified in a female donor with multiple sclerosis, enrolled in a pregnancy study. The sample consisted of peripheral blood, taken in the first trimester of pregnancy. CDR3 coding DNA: TGTGCCAGCAGCCTAACCGCCAGGGTCGGGGAGACCCAGTACTTC. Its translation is CASSLTARVGETQYF.